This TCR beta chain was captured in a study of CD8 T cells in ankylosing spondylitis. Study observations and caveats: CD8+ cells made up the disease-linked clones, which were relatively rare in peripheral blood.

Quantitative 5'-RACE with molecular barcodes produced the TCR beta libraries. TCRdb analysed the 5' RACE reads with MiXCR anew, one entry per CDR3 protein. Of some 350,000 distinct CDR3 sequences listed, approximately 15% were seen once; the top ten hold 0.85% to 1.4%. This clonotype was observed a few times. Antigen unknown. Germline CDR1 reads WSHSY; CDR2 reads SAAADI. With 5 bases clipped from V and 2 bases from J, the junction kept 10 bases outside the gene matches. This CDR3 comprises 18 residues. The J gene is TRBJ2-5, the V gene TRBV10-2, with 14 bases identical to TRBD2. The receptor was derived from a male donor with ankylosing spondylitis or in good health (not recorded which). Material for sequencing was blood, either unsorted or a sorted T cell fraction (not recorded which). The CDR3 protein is CASSWGTSGSKRQETQYF. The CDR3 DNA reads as TGCGCCAGCAGTTGGGGGACTAGCGGGAGCAAACGTCAAGAGACCCAGTACTTC.